The present entry profiles one T cell receptor (beta chain) with its context. Germline-derived CDR1 and CDR2 are MNHNS and SASEGT. J was trimmed by 5 bases and V by 0 bases; bases with no gene match: 4. The CDR3 is 16 residues long. This record comes from a study of blood T cell repertoires in COVID-19. Study-level background: Sample material is recorded as cDNA or gDNA derived from T cells, B-cell-depleted T cells, or PBMCs.

The protocol was immunoSEQ multiplex PCR, while the TCRdb copy is restricted to in-frame clones and leaves out a portion. The sample yields 230,000 or so clones, approximately 84% seen once. Specimen: PBMCs or T cells enriched from blood (not recorded which). This TCR was recovered from a woman between 45 and 60 years old who had been exposed to COVID-19. The chain links TRBV6-1 to TRBJ1-4; the match to TRBD1 covers 9 bases. This CDR3 reads CASSEALGQGNEKLFF. The CDR3 bases are TGTGCCAGCAGTGAAGCGCTGGGACAGGGAAATGAAAAACTGTTTTTT.